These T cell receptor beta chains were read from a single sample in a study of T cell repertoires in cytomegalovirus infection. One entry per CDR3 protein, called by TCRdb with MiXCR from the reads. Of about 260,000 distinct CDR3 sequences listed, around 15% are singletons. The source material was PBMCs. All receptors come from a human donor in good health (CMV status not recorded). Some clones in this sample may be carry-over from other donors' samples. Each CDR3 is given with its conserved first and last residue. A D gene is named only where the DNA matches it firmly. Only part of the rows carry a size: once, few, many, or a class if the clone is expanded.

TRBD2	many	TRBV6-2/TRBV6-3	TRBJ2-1	TGTGCCAGCAGTTACTCGGGGGGGGCCTACAATGAGCAGTTCTTC	CASSYSGGAYNEQFF
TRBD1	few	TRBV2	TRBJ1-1	TGTGCCAGCAGTGACGTTCCCGGGACAGGGATGGGGACTGAAGCTTTCTTT	CASSDVPGTGMGTEAFF
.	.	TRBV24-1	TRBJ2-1	TGTGCCACCCGAAGGGGTGCCGGGGACTCCTACAATGAGCAGTTCTTC	CATRRGAGDSYNEQFF
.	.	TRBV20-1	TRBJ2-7	TGCAGCCCAACCGGGACACGGACCGAGCAGTACTTC	CSPTGTRTEQYF
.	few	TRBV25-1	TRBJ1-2	TGTGCCAGCAGTGAATACACCGGCTATGGCTACACCTTC	CASSEYTGYGYTF
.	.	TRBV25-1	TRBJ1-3	TGTGCCAGCAGTGAATGGAGTGGGAACACCATATATTTT	CASSEWSGNTIYF
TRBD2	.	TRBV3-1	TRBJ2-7	TGTGCCAGCAGCCAAATCGCGGGAGGTGGCGAGCAGTACTTC	CASSQIAGGGEQYF
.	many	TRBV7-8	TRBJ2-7	TGTGCCAGCAGCTTAGGGAGGGCCACCTACGAGCAGTACTTC	CASSLGRATYEQYF
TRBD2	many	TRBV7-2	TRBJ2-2	TGTGCCAGCAGCGTCCGGGGGGCGAACACCGGGGAGCTGTTTTTT	CASSVRGANTGELFF
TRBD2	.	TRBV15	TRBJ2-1	TGTGCCACCAGCAGAGATCTGAGCGGGGGGAATGAGCAGTTCTTC	CATSRDLSGGNEQFF
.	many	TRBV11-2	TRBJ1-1	TGTGCCAGCAGCCCGGTTCCGAACACTGAAGCTTTCTTT	CASSPVPNTEAFF
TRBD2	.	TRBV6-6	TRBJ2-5	TGTGCCAGCAGTTCCCCGGGACTAGCGGGGGAGACCCAGTACTTC	CASSSPGLAGETQYF
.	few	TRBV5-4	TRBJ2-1	TGTGCCAGCAGCCGGCCGGGGGACAATGAGCAGTTCTTC	CASSRPGDNEQFF
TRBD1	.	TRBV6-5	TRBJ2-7	TGTGCCAGCAGTGACAGGGTGCCCTTGGGAAACGAGCAGTACTTC	CASSDRVPLGNEQYF
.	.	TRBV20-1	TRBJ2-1	TGCAGTGCTAGAGATCCCGGTTCCGATGAGCAGTTCTTC	CSARDPGSDEQFF
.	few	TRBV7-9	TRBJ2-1	TGTGCCAGCAGCCAGGCTCGTCCCGCTAGCTCCTACAATGAGCAGTTCTTC	CASSQARPASSYNEQFF
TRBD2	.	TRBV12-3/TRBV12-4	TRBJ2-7	TGTGCCAGCAGTTTGTGGGGACTAGCGGGGTTGTACGAGCAGTACTTC	CASSLWGLAGLYEQYF
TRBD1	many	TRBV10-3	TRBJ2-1	TGTGCCATCAGTGTAGGGGACAGACACAATGAGCAGTTCTTC	CAISVGDRHNEQFF
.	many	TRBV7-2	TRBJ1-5	TGTGCCAGCAGACTACAGGGAGTGAGTAATCAGCCCCAGCATTTT	CASRLQGVSNQPQHF
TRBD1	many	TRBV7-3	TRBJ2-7	TGTGCCAGCAGCCCGCGGACAGGGTGGACCTACGAGCAGTACTTC	CASSPRTGWTYEQYF
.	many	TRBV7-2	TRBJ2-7	TGTGCCAGCCTCGCGACCCAAATAGGGGGCGGGAGCGAGCAGTACTTC	CASLATQIGGGSEQYF
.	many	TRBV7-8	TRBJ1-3	TGTGCCAGCAGCTTAGGAAGCTCTGGAAACACCATATATTTT	CASSLGSSGNTIYF
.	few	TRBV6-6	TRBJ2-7	TGTGCCAGCCAGGTGACAGTCTCCTACGAGCAGTACTTC	CASQVTVSYEQYF
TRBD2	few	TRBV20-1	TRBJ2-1	TGCAGTGCTAGAGATCTACAAGGGGCGGGAGATGAGCAGTTCTTC	CSARDLQGAGDEQFF
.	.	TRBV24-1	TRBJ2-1	TGTGCCACCCGTGATTTGACAAGCGTGCAGTTCTTC	CATRDLTSVQFF
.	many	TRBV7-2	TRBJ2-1	TGTGCCAGCAGCCCCTCCAGCTCCTACAATGAGCAGTTCTTC	CASSPSSSYNEQFF
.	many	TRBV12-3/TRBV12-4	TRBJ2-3	TGTGCCAGCAGTTCCTCCCAAACGACTAGCACAGATACGCAGTATTTT	CASSSSQTTSTDTQYF
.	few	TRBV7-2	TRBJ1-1	TGTGCCAGCAGCCCGGACAGCGGTTGGAAAGCTGAAGCTTTCTTT	CASSPDSGWKAEAFF
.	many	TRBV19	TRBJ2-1	TGTGCCAGTACCGCGGACGGGACTTATTACAATGAGCAGTTCTTC	CASTADGTYYNEQFF